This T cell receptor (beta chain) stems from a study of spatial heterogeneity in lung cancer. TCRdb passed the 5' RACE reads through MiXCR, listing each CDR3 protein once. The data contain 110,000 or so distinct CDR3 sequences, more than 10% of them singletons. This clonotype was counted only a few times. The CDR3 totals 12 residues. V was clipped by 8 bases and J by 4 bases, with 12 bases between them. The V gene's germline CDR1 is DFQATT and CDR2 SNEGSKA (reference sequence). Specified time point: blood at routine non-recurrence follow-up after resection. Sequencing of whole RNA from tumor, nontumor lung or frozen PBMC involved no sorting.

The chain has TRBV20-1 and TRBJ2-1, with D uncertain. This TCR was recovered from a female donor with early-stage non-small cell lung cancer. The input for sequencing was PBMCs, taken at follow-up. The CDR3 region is CSPSEGYNEQFF. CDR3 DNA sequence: TGCAGTCCATCGGAAGGATACAATGAGCAGTTCTTC.